The clone carrying this T cell receptor beta chain occurred many times. The antigen remains unidentified. UMIs were added to TCR cDNA along with a universal primer site when it was made by 5'RACE template switching. TCRdb processed the 5' RACE reads anew with MiXCR; each CDR3 protein has one entry. The sample carries roughly 140,000 distinct CDR3 sequences, 7% to 9% recorded once. This sample is drawn from a study of T cells after yellow fever vaccination. At the level of the study: Preparation used SMART-Seq v4 Ultra Low Input for the low-cell-number fractions. Study observations and caveats: Among all clonotypes, a small share was observed in both CD4 and CD8 compartments. A large majority of primary-vaccination clones showed up again after the booster (around 96% CD4, 85% to 90% CD8).

The V segment lost 4 bases and the J segment 3 bases; nucleotides outside the gene matches: 8. The germline gives CDR1 SGHVS, CDR2 FNYEAQ. This CDR3 region has 15 residues. The sequence was obtained from a man aged 25 to 45 who received the YFV17D yellow fever vaccine. Sample: CD4+ T cells sorted from PBMCs, taken 5 days after the yellow fever booster vaccination. The chain combines TRBV7-6 with TRBJ2-7, with TRBD1 identical over 8 bases. CDR3 bases: TGTGCCAGCAGCTCGGAGGACAGGGCCGGCTACGAGCAGTACTTC. Residues: CASSSEDRAGYEQYF.